A selection of T cell receptor beta chains follows, all from one sample in a study of OX40 agonist ivuxolimab in advanced cancers. Profiling relied on immunoSEQ multiplex PCR, and the TCRdb table lists in-frame clones only, not all of them. The repertoire holds tens of thousands of clones, around 92% seen once, with 13% to 15% in the top ten. The sequences come from CD4+ or CD8+ T cells sorted from blood, collected in a trial of the OX40 agonist ivuxolimab. The receptors were sampled from an adult with an advanced solid tumor such as melanoma, head and neck, liver or kidney cancer. Each CDR3 is given with its conserved first and last residue. Each record gives: J gene, clone size, D gene, V gene, CDR3 protein, CDR3 DNA. A D gene is named only where the DNA matches it firmly. A row's size may be missing; if present it is once, few, many or a size class.

j_call: TRBJ2-1; clone_size: -; d_call: -; v_call: TRBV28; cdr3_aa: CASSLGASSYNEQFF; cdr3_nt: TGTGCCAGCAGTTTAGGTGCCAGCTCCTACAATGAGCAGTTCTTC
j_call: TRBJ2-7; clone_size: -; d_call: -; v_call: TRBV7-9; cdr3_aa: CASSPPGAYEQYF; cdr3_nt: TGTGCCAGCAGCCCCCCGGGGGCCTACGAGCAGTACTTC
j_call: TRBJ2-1; clone_size: -; d_call: -; v_call: TRBV11-2; cdr3_aa: CASSLGVEQFF; cdr3_nt: TGTGCCAGCAGCTTAGGGGTAGAGCAGTTCTTC
j_call: TRBJ1-1; clone_size: -; d_call: TRBD1; v_call: TRBV10-3; cdr3_aa: CAISAPGQGNTEAFF; cdr3_nt: TGTGCCATCAGTGCCCCGGGACAGGGGAACACTGAAGCTTTCTTT
j_call: TRBJ2-7; clone_size: -; d_call: -; v_call: TRBV27; cdr3_aa: CASSRGTFTYEQYF; cdr3_nt: TGTGCCAGCAGTCGAGGGACATTTACCTACGAGCAGTACTTC
j_call: TRBJ2-7; clone_size: -; d_call: TRBD1; v_call: TRBV5-1; cdr3_aa: CASSPAGQGVYEQYF; cdr3_nt: TGCGCCAGCAGCCCGGCGGGACAGGGAGTGTACGAGCAGTACTTC
j_call: TRBJ1-1; clone_size: few; d_call: -; v_call: TRBV19; cdr3_aa: CASSPRRVLGTEAFF; cdr3_nt: TGTGCCAGTAGCCCTCGAAGGGTGCTGGGTACTGAAGCTTTCTTT
j_call: TRBJ2-7; clone_size: -; d_call: TRBD2; v_call: TRBV25-1; cdr3_aa: CASSELIAGGTYEQYF; cdr3_nt: TGTGCCAGCAGTGAATTAATTGCGGGAGGAACCTACGAGCAGTACTTC
j_call: TRBJ2-4; clone_size: -; d_call: TRBD2; v_call: TRBV27; cdr3_aa: CASSPMGLAGVRDIQYF; cdr3_nt: TGTGCCAGCAGTCCGATGGGACTAGCGGGAGTTCGCGACATTCAGTACTTC
j_call: TRBJ2-3; clone_size: -; d_call: -; v_call: TRBV14; cdr3_aa: CASSQDWEADTQYF; cdr3_nt: TGTGCCAGCAGCCAAGATTGGGAAGCAGATACGCAGTATTTT
j_call: TRBJ2-3; clone_size: -; d_call: -; v_call: TRBV9; cdr3_aa: CASVKGDRSTDTQYF; cdr3_nt: TGTGCCAGCGTTAAAGGCGACAGAAGCACAGATACGCAGTATTTT
j_call: TRBJ2-7; clone_size: -; d_call: TRBD2; v_call: TRBV5-1; cdr3_aa: CASSLGLAGGPRSYEQYF; cdr3_nt: TGCGCCAGCAGCTTGGGACTAGCGGGAGGCCCACGCTCCTACGAGCAGTACTTC
j_call: TRBJ2-7; clone_size: -; d_call: TRBD1; v_call: TRBV6-5; cdr3_aa: CASSFQTGGGEQYF; cdr3_nt: TGTGCCAGCAGTTTTCAGACAGGGGGAGGTGAGCAGTACTTC
j_call: TRBJ2-3; clone_size: -; d_call: -; v_call: TRBV19; cdr3_aa: CATTAYGAGTDTQYF; cdr3_nt: TGTGCCACCACGGCCTACGGGGCGGGCACAGATACGCAGTATTTT
j_call: TRBJ2-2; clone_size: -; d_call: TRBD1; v_call: TRBV15; cdr3_aa: CATSWDRGTGELFF; cdr3_nt: TGTGCCACCAGCTGGGACAGGGGCACCGGGGAGCTGTTTTTT
j_call: TRBJ2-7; clone_size: -; d_call: -; v_call: TRBV9; cdr3_aa: CASSVAPDEYEQYF; cdr3_nt: TGTGCCAGCAGCGTAGCACCAGATGAGTACGAGCAGTACTTC
j_call: TRBJ2-1; clone_size: -; d_call: -; v_call: TRBV21-1; cdr3_aa: CASRSGNEQFF; cdr3_nt: TGTGCCAGCAGAAGCGGTAATGAGCAGTTCTTC
j_call: TRBJ2-1; clone_size: -; d_call: TRBD2; v_call: TRBV9; cdr3_aa: CASSVGASGAYNEQFF; cdr3_nt: TGTGCCAGCAGCGTAGGGGCTAGCGGGGCTTACAATGAGCAGTTCTTC
j_call: TRBJ2-1; clone_size: -; d_call: -; v_call: TRBV4-1; cdr3_aa: CASSQDGPEQFF; cdr3_nt: TGCGCCAGCAGCCAAGATGGCCCCGAGCAGTTCTTC
j_call: TRBJ2-5; clone_size: -; d_call: TRBD1; v_call: TRBV5-1; cdr3_aa: CATAPGQGYQETQYF; cdr3_nt: TGCGCCACCGCACCCGGACAGGGGTACCAAGAGACCCAGTACTTC
j_call: TRBJ2-5; clone_size: -; d_call: TRBD1; v_call: TRBV7-9; cdr3_aa: CASSPKGALQETQYF; cdr3_nt: TGTGCCAGCAGCCCCAAGGGGGCCCTTCAAGAGACCCAGTACTTC
j_call: TRBJ1-6; clone_size: -; d_call: -; v_call: TRBV6-5; cdr3_aa: CASSLSYSYNSPLHF; cdr3_nt: TGTGCCAGCAGCCTATCGTACTCCTATAATTCACCCCTCCACTTT
j_call: TRBJ2-5; clone_size: -; d_call: -; v_call: TRBV6-5; cdr3_aa: CASSLNGETQYF; cdr3_nt: TGTGCCAGCAGTTTGAACGGAGAGACCCAGTACTTC
j_call: TRBJ2-6; clone_size: -; d_call: -; v_call: TRBV27; cdr3_aa: CASSPGVGANVLTF; cdr3_nt: TGTGCCAGCAGTCCTGGGGTTGGGGCCAACGTCCTGACTTTC
j_call: TRBJ2-7; clone_size: -; d_call: TRBD2; v_call: TRBV27; cdr3_aa: CASSFGLAGEKEQYF; cdr3_nt: TGTGCCAGCAGTTTCGGACTAGCGGGAGAAAAAGAGCAGTACTTC
j_call: TRBJ2-2; clone_size: -; d_call: -; v_call: TRBV25-1; cdr3_aa: CASSTQGSPRAGELFF; cdr3_nt: TGTGCCAGCAGTACCCAGGGATCCCCTAGGGCCGGGGAGCTGTTTTTT
j_call: TRBJ2-5; clone_size: -; d_call: -; v_call: TRBV7-6; cdr3_aa: CASSLTVQETQYF; cdr3_nt: TGTGCCAGCAGCTTGACGGTTCAAGAGACCCAGTACTTC
j_call: TRBJ2-7; clone_size: -; d_call: TRBD2; v_call: TRBV4-3; cdr3_aa: CASSRYTGTSDEQYF; cdr3_nt: TGCGCCAGCAGCCGATACACCGGGACTAGCGACGAGCAGTACTTC
j_call: TRBJ2-7; clone_size: -; d_call: -; v_call: TRBV6-6; cdr3_aa: CASSTGTTYEQYF; cdr3_nt: TGTGCCAGCAGTACAGGGACGACCTACGAGCAGTACTTC
j_call: TRBJ1-1; clone_size: -; d_call: -; v_call: TRBV6-1; cdr3_aa: CASSEGRSGEAFF; cdr3_nt: TGTGCCAGCAGTGAGGGGAGGTCAGGTGAAGCTTTCTTT
j_call: TRBJ2-3; clone_size: -; d_call: TRBD2; v_call: TRBV5-1; cdr3_aa: CASSYLPGLADSTDTQYF; cdr3_nt: TGCGCCAGCAGCTATCTACCTGGACTAGCGGATAGCACAGATACGCAGTATTTT
j_call: TRBJ2-2; clone_size: -; d_call: -; v_call: TRBV6-5; cdr3_aa: CASSLSPTGELFF; cdr3_nt: TGTGCCAGCAGTCTATCCCCCACCGGGGAGCTGTTTTTT
j_call: TRBJ2-1; clone_size: -; d_call: TRBD1; v_call: TRBV19; cdr3_aa: CATDPKGTGGYNEQFF; cdr3_nt: TGTGCCACTGATCCCAAGGGGACAGGGGGGTACAATGAGCAGTTCTTC
j_call: TRBJ2-7; clone_size: -; d_call: TRBD2; v_call: TRBV4-1; cdr3_aa: CASSQVASGAAEQYF; cdr3_nt: TGCGCCAGCAGCCAAGTCGCTAGCGGGGCCGCGGAGCAGTACTTC
j_call: TRBJ2-2; clone_size: -; d_call: -; v_call: TRBV6-5; cdr3_aa: CASGLANTGELFF; cdr3_nt: TGTGCCAGCGGCCTAGCGAACACCGGGGAGCTGTTTTTT
j_call: TRBJ2-7; clone_size: -; d_call: TRBD2; v_call: TRBV7-9; cdr3_aa: CASSIAGLGPYEQYF; cdr3_nt: TGTGCCAGCAGCATAGCGGGACTGGGGCCCTACGAGCAGTACTTC
j_call: TRBJ1-1; clone_size: -; d_call: -; v_call: TRBV6-4; cdr3_aa: CASSRAWGSTEAFF; cdr3_nt: TGTGCCAGCAGTCGGGCATGGGGAAGCACTGAAGCTTTCTTT
j_call: TRBJ2-1; clone_size: -; d_call: TRBD1; v_call: TRBV28; cdr3_aa: CASSTGVDEQFF; cdr3_nt: TGTGCCAGCAGTACAGGGGTGGATGAGCAGTTCTTC
j_call: TRBJ2-7; clone_size: few; d_call: -; v_call: TRBV27; cdr3_aa: CASSERSHEQYF; cdr3_nt: TGTGCCAGCAGTGAACGGAGCCACGAGCAGTACTTC
j_call: TRBJ1-2; clone_size: -; d_call: -; v_call: TRBV28; cdr3_aa: CASRPQGGYGYTF; cdr3_nt: TGTGCCAGCAGACCCCAGGGAGGCTATGGCTACACCTTC
j_call: TRBJ2-7; clone_size: -; d_call: TRBD2; v_call: TRBV7-3; cdr3_aa: CASSSLAGATYEQYF; cdr3_nt: TGTGCCAGCAGCTCCCTAGCGGGAGCGACCTACGAGCAGTACTTC
j_call: TRBJ2-3; clone_size: -; d_call: -; v_call: TRBV28; cdr3_aa: CASSLSRADTQYF; cdr3_nt: TGTGCCAGCAGTTTAAGTAGGGCAGATACGCAGTATTTT
j_call: TRBJ2-1; clone_size: -; d_call: -; v_call: TRBV4-1; cdr3_aa: CASSQDRVSNEQFF; cdr3_nt: TGCGCCAGCAGCCAAGACAGGGTCAGCAATGAGCAGTTCTTC
j_call: TRBJ1-2; clone_size: -; d_call: -; v_call: TRBV4-3; cdr3_aa: CASSQDWSRDINYGYTF; cdr3_nt: TGCGCCAGCAGCCAAGATTGGTCCCGGGACATAAACTATGGCTACACCTTC
j_call: TRBJ2-3; clone_size: -; d_call: -; v_call: TRBV29-1; cdr3_aa: CSVVPSGSSDTQYF; cdr3_nt: TGCAGCGTTGTCCCCAGCGGGTCCTCAGATACGCAGTATTTT
j_call: TRBJ2-7; clone_size: -; d_call: -; v_call: TRBV7-9; cdr3_aa: CASSRQGYTSSYEQYF; cdr3_nt: TGTGCCAGCAGCCGTCAGGGATACACGAGCTCCTACGAGCAGTACTTC
j_call: TRBJ2-1; clone_size: -; d_call: -; v_call: TRBV11-3; cdr3_aa: CASSLRDSEINEQFF; cdr3_nt: TGTGCCAGCAGCTTAAGGGACTCCGAAATTAATGAGCAGTTCTTC
j_call: TRBJ2-2; clone_size: -; d_call: -; v_call: TRBV28; cdr3_aa: CASTLSRETGELFF; cdr3_nt: TGTGCCAGCACCCTCAGCAGGGAAACCGGGGAGCTGTTTTTT
j_call: TRBJ2-5; clone_size: -; d_call: -; v_call: TRBV7-9; cdr3_aa: CASSLEIYGGEETQYF; cdr3_nt: TGTGCCAGCAGCTTAGAAATTTACGGGGGCGAAGAGACCCAGTACTTC
j_call: TRBJ2-7; clone_size: once; d_call: TRBD1; v_call: TRBV7-2; cdr3_aa: CASSQGQGWSRYEQYF; cdr3_nt: TGTGCCAGCAGCCAGGGACAGGGGTGGTCACGCTACGAGCAGTACTTC
j_call: TRBJ2-5; clone_size: -; d_call: TRBD2; v_call: TRBV4-1; cdr3_aa: CASSQEIAGGGETQYF; cdr3_nt: TGCGCCAGCAGCCAAGAAATAGCGGGAGGTGGGGAGACCCAGTACTTC
j_call: TRBJ2-7; clone_size: -; d_call: TRBD1; v_call: TRBV28; cdr3_aa: CASRLSGTGVEQYF; cdr3_nt: TGTGCCAGCAGGTTATCCGGGACAGGGGTCGAGCAGTACTTC
j_call: TRBJ2-1; clone_size: -; d_call: -; v_call: TRBV11-1; cdr3_aa: CASGGSEQFF; cdr3_nt: TGTGCCAGTGGAGGGTCGGAGCAGTTCTTC